The 20 T cell receptor beta chains presented below share a single source sample, sequenced in a study of cytotoxic CD8 clonotypes in ibrutinib-treated CLL. This table comes from immunoSEQ multiplex PCR, and its TCRdb copy is limited to in-frame clones, with some not included. Here the sample spans 150,000 to 200,000 clones, roughly 90% being singletons. This material consisted of PBMCs, taken at disease progression, from a patient treated with ibrutinib. These TCRs come from a human donor with chronic lymphocytic leukemia.

The rearrangement links TRBV5-4 to TRBJ2-7, with 9 bases that match TRBD1. The CDR3 has 18 amino acids. With V trimmed by 2 bases and J by 2 bases, 14 bases remained unmatched. Germline V gene lookup returns CDR1 SGHNT and CDR2 YYREEE (reference sequence). The CDR3 region is CASSLPGTGPKNAYEQYF. The CDR3 nucleotides are TGTGCCAGCAGCTTACCCGGGACAGGGCCTAAGAATGCCTACGAGCAGTACTTC.

This chain joins TRBV28 and TRBJ1-5; 7 bases agree with TRBD1. The ends lost 6 bases at V and 3 bases at J; junction bases unmatched: 5. CDR1 is MDHEN, CDR2 SYDVKM, per germline. The CDR3 extends over 14 amino acids. The CDR3 region is CASSHTGDNQPQHF. In DNA form, the CDR3 reads TGTGCCAGCAGCCACACAGGGGACAATCAGCCCCAGCATTTT.

CDR3 in amino acids: CASSHAGSVEVQWEQYF. The CDR3 DNA reads as TGCGCCAGCAGCCACGCAGGGTCAGTGGAGGTGCAGTGGGAGCAGTACTTC. V usage is TRBV4-1 and J usage is TRBJ2-7; TRBD1 or TRBD2 may be the D gene (5 bases each). Trimming took off 3 bases at V and 7 bases at J, with 25 bases between the two ends. Germline lookup yields CDR1 MGHRA and CDR2 YSYEKL. The CDR3 length is 17 residues.

This chain uses TRBV18 with TRBJ2-7; 8 positions agree with TRBD1. Trimming cost V 3 bases and J 1 base; bases outside gene matches: 5. This CDR3 has 15 amino acids. Germline V lookup: CDR1 KGHSH, CDR2 LQKENI. The CDR3 spells CASSPSGTGSYEQYF. In DNA, the CDR3 is TGTGCCAGCTCACCCTCCGGGACAGGTTCCTACGAGCAGTACTTC.

This clone was seen a single time. J is TRBJ2-1 and V is TRBV6-5; 8 bases are a match to TRBD2. The V and J ends lost 6 bases and 2 bases, in that order; junction bases with no gene match: 6. The CDR3 extends over 15 amino acids. Germline V gene lookup returns CDR1 MNHEY and CDR2 SVGAGI. The CDR3 sequence is CASRSRTSPYNEQFF. CDR3 in DNA: TGTGCCAGCAGAAGCCGGACTAGCCCCTACAATGAGCAGTTCTTC.

This clone was detected only once. V gene TRBV28 combines with J gene TRBJ2-7; perhaps TRBD1 as D (6 bases). This CDR3 contains 14 residues. V was trimmed by 5 bases and J by 2 bases, leaving 13 bases between them. Per the germline V gene, CDR1 is MDHEN and CDR2 is SYDVKM. CDR3 in DNA: TGTGCCAGCAGTCCAACAGGGCCACCCTACGAGCAGTACTTC. This translates into CASSPTGPPYEQYF.

The CDR3 bases are TGTGCCAGCATCCTCGGGGCCACTGAAGCTTTCTTT. Its translation is CASILGATEAFF. V usage is TRBV27 and J usage is TRBJ1-1, with D possibly matching TRBD1 (5 bases). The CDR3 runs to 12 residues. CDR1 and CDR2 from the germline V gene are MNHEY and SMNVEV (reference sequence). Trimming pared 7 bases from V and 4 bases from J, leaving 10 bases between.

The J gene is TRBJ1-2, the V gene TRBV10-3, with D perhaps matching TRBD1 (6 bases). CDR1 and CDR2 from the germline V gene are ENHRY and SYGVKD. V lost 4 bases to trimming and J lost 6 bases, with 9 bases between them. The CDR3 sequence is 12 residues long. As DNA, the CDR3 is TGTGCCATCAGTGTTTCAGGGGATGGCTACACCTTC. Translating gives CAISVSGDGYTF.

This clone was counted only a few times. This rearrangement joins TRBV23-1 to TRBJ1-2; 8 bases match TRBD1. TRBV23-1 is marked as an open reading frame, function uncertain. The CDR3 loop spans 16 amino acids. J lost 5 bases, V lost 7 bases, and 15 bases had no gene match. The CDR3 sequence is CASIRTGCLIGYGYTF. The DNA for the CDR3 is TGCGCCAGCATCCGGACAGGGTGTTTGATCGGGTATGGCTACACCTTC.

This clone was picked up a small number of times. The chain carries TRBV7-9 and TRBJ2-7, with 7 bases fitting TRBD1. Germline CDR1 is SEHNR and CDR2 is FQNEAQ (reference sequence). V was clipped by 1 base and J by 5 bases; unmatched bases: 5. This CDR3 has 14 amino acids. CDR3 in amino acids: CASSLEQGPHEQYF. As DNA, the CDR3 is TGTGCCAGCAGCTTAGAACAGGGGCCCCACGAGCAGTACTTC. The entire variable domain, with the rest obtained from reference TRBV7-9 and TRBJ2-7, is as follows: DTGVSQNPRHKITKRGQNVTFRCDPISEHNRLYWYRQTLGQGPEFLTYFQNEAQLEKSRLLSDRFSAERPKGSFSTLEIQRTEQGDSAMYLCASSLEQGPHEQYFGPGTRLTVT.

This clone was seen a single time. The chain employs TRBV28 and TRBJ2-7; 10 nucleotides align to TRBD2. The CDR3 sequence is 15 residues long. Trimming removed 2 bases from V and 7 bases from J; junction bases left unmatched: 8. From germline, CDR1 is MDHEN and CDR2 SYDVKM. CDR3 DNA: TGTGCCAGCAGTTTACAAGGAGCGGGAGGGCGGGAGCAGTACTTC. The encoded protein is CASSLQGAGGREQYF.

On this clone itself: Different DNA sequences within this sample yield the same CDR3. V and J are TRBV5-1 and TRBJ2-7; tentative D call: TRBD2 (6 bases). Germline V CDR1 and CDR2: SGHRS, YFSETQ. Trimming removed 0 bases from V and 1 base from J, with 8 bases in between. This CDR3 comprises 14 residues. CDR3 sequence (DNA): TGCGCCAGCAGCTTGGTCGGGGGTTCCTACGAGCAGTACTTC. This gives the protein CASSLVGGSYEQYF. Complete variable domain (other parts from reference TRBV5-1 and TRBJ2-7): KAGVTQTPRYLIKTRGQQVTLSCSPISGHRSVSWYQQTPGQGLQFLFEYFSETQRNKGNFPGRFSGRQFSNSRSEMNVSTLELGDSALYLCASSLVGGSYEQYFGPGTRLTVT.

The CDR3 protein is CASSLFSRAGELFF. The CDR3 nucleotides are TGTGCCAGCAGTTTATTTTCCAGGGCCGGGGAGCTGTTTTTT. V usage is TRBV28 and J usage is TRBJ2-2, with a possible D match to TRBD1 (5 bases). The V gene's germline CDR1 is MDHEN and CDR2 SYDVKM. The V gene lost 1 base and the J gene lost 6 bases, with 9 bases spanning the gap. The CDR3 runs 14 residues.

V gene TRBV7-2 combines with J gene TRBJ1-2; TRBD1 might be the D (5 bases). The CDR3 covers 13 residues. Trimming took off 1 base at V and 7 bases at J, with 10 bases between the two ends. CDR1 SGHTA and CDR2 FQGNSA come from the germline V gene. The CDR3 spells CASSLGAGGGYTF. CDR3 DNA sequence: TGTGCCAGCAGCTTAGGAGCGGGGGGTGGCTACACCTTC.

This rearrangement joins TRBV2 to TRBJ2-4, with 8 bases matching TRBD1. Trimming took 8 bases from V and 8 from J; bases not matched to a gene: 8. The CDR3 consists of 13 residues. Per germline, CDR1 SNHLY and CDR2 FYNNEI. The CDR3 reads CASQSGGQDIQYF. As DNA, the CDR3 is TGTGCCAGCCAGTCCGGGGGACAGGACATTCAGTACTTC.

The rearrangement joins TRBV11-2 to TRBJ2-3; 8 nucleotides line up with TRBD2. V lost 5 bases, J lost 2 bases, and 9 bases stayed unmatched. This CDR3 region has 16 residues. CDR1 SGHAT and CDR2 FQNNGV come from the germline V gene. DNA for the CDR3: TGTGCCAGCAGCCCAATAGCGGGATGGGTCACAGATACGCAGTATTTT. It translates to CASSPIAGWVTDTQYF.

Here the CDR3 reads CASSLRGKSSEGPGNTIYF. CDR3 DNA sequence: TGTGCCAGCAGCTTAAGGGGCAAGAGTAGTGAAGGACCTGGAAACACCATATATTTT. The chain has TRBV7-8 and TRBJ1-3, with D perhaps TRBD1 (5 bases). The CDR3 extends over 19 amino acids. V gave up 2 bases and J gave up 2 bases, with 22 bases separating them. Germline V gene data show CDR1 as SGHVS and CDR2 as FQNEAQ.

The genes are TRBV29-1 and TRBJ1-2; D gene ambiguous. The germline V gene has CDR1 SQVTM and CDR2 ANQGSEA. This CDR3 comprises 12 residues. Trimming removed 2 bases from V and 2 bases from J, with 6 bases in between. The CDR3, as DNA: TGCAGCGTTGAACGCCAGAACTATGGCTACACCTTC. Amino acid sequence: CSVERQNYGYTF.

The chain recombines TRBV28 with TRBJ2-1; D assignment may be TRBD1 or TRBD2 (5 bases each). V dropped 3 bases and J dropped 0 bases, with 9 bases sitting between them. The CDR3 extends over 15 amino acids. The germline CDR1 and CDR2 sequences are MDHEN and SYDVKM. The CDR3 sequence is CASSLGPNSYNEQFF. The CDR3 bases are TGTGCCAGCAGTTTGGGACCTAACTCCTACAATGAGCAGTTCTTC.

V gene TRBV14 combines with J gene TRBJ2-5; 7 bases fit TRBD1. Trimming cost V 4 bases and J 4 bases; bases outside gene matches: 9. This CDR3 is built from 15 residues. Germline CDR1 reads SGHDN; CDR2 reads FVKESK. The CDR3 spells CASSPFLGGGETQYF. The DNA of the CDR3 is TGTGCCAGCAGCCCCTTTCTAGGGGGCGGAGAGACCCAGTACTTC.